This TCR beta chain was found in a study of human T cells and chemical hapten exposure. Described time point: healthy volunteer bleed at 6 weeks. Unfractionated whole blood was the source of the extracted total RNA. V shed 3 bases and J shed 0 bases, with 11 bases lying between them. The length of the CDR3 is 16 residues. Germline values: CDR1 SGHTA, CDR2 FQGNSA. TCRdb re-called the RACE reads with MiXCR, one entry per CDR3 protein. The data contain fewer than 40,000 distinct CDR3 sequences, less than 5.5% of them singletons. The chain links TRBV7-2 to TRBJ1-4; D gene ambiguous. Material: whole blood. The TCR sequence derives from a human donor in good health. Some clones in this sample may be carry-over from other donors' samples. CDR3 sequence (DNA): TGTGCCAGCAGCTTTCGGACCGCTGCAACTAATGAAAAACTGTTTTTT. Translated, it gives CASSFRTAATNEKLFF.